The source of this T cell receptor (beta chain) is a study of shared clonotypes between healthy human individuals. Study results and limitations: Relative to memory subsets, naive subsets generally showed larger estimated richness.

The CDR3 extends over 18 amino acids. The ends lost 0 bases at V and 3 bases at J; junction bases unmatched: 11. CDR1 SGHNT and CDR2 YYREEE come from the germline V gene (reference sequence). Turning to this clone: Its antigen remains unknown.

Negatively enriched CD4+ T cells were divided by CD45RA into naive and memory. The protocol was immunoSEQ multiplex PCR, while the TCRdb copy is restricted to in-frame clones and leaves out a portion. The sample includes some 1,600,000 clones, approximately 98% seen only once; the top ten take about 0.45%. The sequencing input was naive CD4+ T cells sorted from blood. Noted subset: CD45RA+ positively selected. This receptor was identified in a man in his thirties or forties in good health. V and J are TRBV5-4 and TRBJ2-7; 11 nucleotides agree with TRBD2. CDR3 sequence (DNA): TGTGCCAGCAGCTTGGCTGGCAGGGCTAGCGGGAGGCTCTACGAGCAGTACTTC. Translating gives CASSLAGRASGRLYEQYF.